These 20 T cell receptor beta chains were all obtained from the same sample, sequenced in a study of blood T cell repertoires in COVID-19. Sequencing used immunoSEQ multiplex PCR; TCRdb keeps in-frame clones, though not all of them. The table includes nearly 100,000 clones, 75% to 90% detected once. Sequencing used peripheral blood. These receptors were collected from an elderly man with acute or convalescent COVID-19.

The chain is built from TRBV28 and TRBJ1-5; D remains unclear. V lost 4 bases and J 9 bases, leaving 10 bases between the germline ends. The CDR3 totals 12 residues. Germline CDR1 reads MDHEN; CDR2 reads SYDVKM. CDR3 region: CASSSSLRPQHF. The CDR3 DNA follows: TGTGCCAGCAGTTCCAGTCTCCGGCCCCAGCATTTT. Combining the CDR3 with reference TRBV28 and TRBJ1-5 gives the whole variable domain DVKVTQSSRYLVKRTGEKVFLECVQDMDHENMFWYRQDPGLGLRLIYFSYDVKMKEKGDIPEGYSVSREKKERFSLILESASTNQTSMYLCASSSSLRPQHFGDGTRLSIL.

The rearrangement uses TRBV5-4 and TRBJ1-1; D may be TRBD1 (5 bases). Per the germline V gene, CDR1 is SGHNT and CDR2 is YYREEE (reference sequence). Trimming left V 0 bases short and J 4 bases short, with 19 bases between. The CDR3 runs to 17 residues. CDR3 sequence: CASSLDLAGIGGTEAFF. The CDR3 bases are TGTGCCAGCAGCTTGGACCTGGCAGGGATCGGTGGCACTGAAGCTTTCTTT. The full variable domain, its missing parts supplied by reference TRBV5-4 and TRBJ1-1, is ETGVTQSPTHLIKTRGQQVTLRCSSQSGHNTVSWYQQALGQGPQFIFQYYREEENGRGNFPPRFSGLQFPNYSSELNVNALELDDSALYLCASSLDLAGIGGTEAFFGQGTRLTVV.

The V and J genes are TRBV6-2 or TRBV6-3 and TRBJ1-2; tentatively, D is TRBD1 (5 bases). The germline V gene encodes CDR1 MNHEY and CDR2 SVGEGT. The CDR3 runs to 15 residues. The germline V and J ends were trimmed by 2 bases and 4 bases, with 14 bases remaining between them. CDR3 in amino acids: CASSYGGASGYGYTF. CDR3 bases: TGTGCCAGCAGTTACGGCGGGGCGTCGGGCTATGGCTACACCTTC.

This clone came up once. CDR3: CATGQGGNSPLHF. CDR3 sequence (DNA): TGTGCCACCGGACAGGGAGGGAATTCACCCCTCCACTTT. The chain has TRBV18 and TRBJ1-6, with TRBD1 identical over 8 bases. The V and J ends lost 10 bases and 7 bases, in that order; junction bases with no gene match: 6. Looked up from germline, CDR1 is KGHSH and CDR2 is LQKENI. CDR3 size: 13 residues.

V usage is TRBV5-1 and J usage is TRBJ2-2; tentative D call: TRBD1 (6 bases). The germline V gene has CDR1 SGHRS and CDR2 YFSETQ. This CDR3 comprises 15 residues. The germline V and J ends were trimmed by 0 bases and 4 bases, with 10 bases remaining between them. CDR3 DNA: TGCGCCAGCAGCTTGGTTCAGGGGAGCACCGGGGAGCTGTTTTTT. Translating it yields CASSLVQGSTGELFF.

The gene calls are TRBV5-6 and TRBJ2-5; 7 bases map to TRBD2. Germline V gene sequence: CDR1 SGHDT, CDR2 YYEEEE. This CDR3 contains 13 residues. V lost 4 bases to trimming and J lost 5 bases; unmatched junction nucleotides: 5. CDR3 sequence: CASSREVVETQYF. CDR3 DNA: TGTGCCAGCAGCCGGGAGGTGGTGGAGACCCAGTACTTC. Based on the CDR3 plus reference TRBV5-6 and TRBJ2-5, the full variable domain is DAGVTQSPTHLIKTRGQQVTLRCSPKSGHDTVSWYQQALGQGPQFIFQYYEEEERQRGNFPDRFSGHQFPNYSSELNVNALLLGDSALYLCASSREVVETQYFGPGTRLLVL.

The chain carries TRBV9 and TRBJ1-1; unclear D gene. The germline V gene encodes CDR1 SGDLS and CDR2 YYNGEE. The CDR3 extends over 13 amino acids. Trimming took 0 bases from V and 1 from J, leaving 4 bases between them. The CDR3 DNA is TGTGCCAGCAGCGTAGGGCCGAACACTGAAGCTTTCTTT. As protein: CASSVGPNTEAFF.

The V and J genes are TRBV4-3 and TRBJ1-2, with D maybe TRBD1 (6 bases). The CDR3 runs 13 residues. CDR1 and CDR2 from the germline V gene are LGHNA and YSLEER. Trimming shortened V by 4 bases and J by 4 bases, and 10 bases separated the two germline ends. In nucleotides, the CDR3 is TGCGCCAGCAGCCCCGGACAGCGCTATGGCTACACCTTC. Translation gives CASSPGQRYGYTF.

This clone was recorded once. The genes are TRBV19 and TRBJ1-1; possibly TRBD1 for D (5 bases). With 1 base removed from V and 1 base from J, the gap between germline ends came to 13 bases. The CDR3 runs 16 residues. Germline CDR1 reads LNHDA; CDR2 reads SQIVND (reference sequence). This chain's CDR3 is CASSIGRGWQNTEAFF. The CDR3 DNA reads as TGTGCCAGTAGTATAGGAAGGGGATGGCAGAACACTGAAGCTTTCTTT. Together with reference TRBV19 and TRBJ1-1, the CDR3 gives the full variable domain: DGGITQSPKYLFRKEGQNVTLSCEQNLNHDAMYWYRQDPGQGLRLIYYSQIVNDFQKGDIAEGYSVSREKKESFPLTVTSAQKNPTAFYLCASSIGRGWQNTEAFFGQGTRLTVV.

The chain combines TRBV7-9 with TRBJ2-1; D is ambiguous. V lost 0 bases, J lost 2 bases, and 8 bases lay in between. The CDR3 runs to 15 residues. The germline V gene encodes CDR1 SEHNR and CDR2 FQNEAQ (reference sequence). CDR3 sequence reads: CASSLATIPYNEQFF. The CDR3 nucleotides are TGTGCCAGCAGCTTAGCTACAATTCCCTACAATGAGCAGTTCTTC.

The chain recombines TRBV7-2 with TRBJ2-7, with 8 bases matching TRBD1. Trimming cost V 6 bases and J 5 bases; bases outside gene matches: 12. Germline CDR1 SGHTA, CDR2 FQGNSA. The CDR3 length is 15 residues. CDR3 sequence reads: CASRGRVQGANEQYF. The CDR3, as DNA: TGTGCCAGCAGGGGGCGGGTCCAGGGGGCAAACGAGCAGTACTTC.

DNA for the CDR3: TGTGCCAGCAGCATGGCAGGGGGCTTTCGGACCGGGGAGCTGTTTTTT. This translates into CASSMAGGFRTGELFF. The chain joins TRBV7-9 to TRBJ2-2; 8 positions match TRBD1. The CDR3 is 16 residues long. V dropped 5 bases and J dropped 5; count of bases not matched to a gene: 10. The V gene's germline CDR1 is SEHNR and CDR2 FQNEAQ (reference sequence).

V and J are TRBV25-1 and TRBJ2-1; 11 bases are a match to TRBD2. Germline values: CDR1 MGHDK, CDR2 SYGVNS. This CDR3 contains 16 residues. V trimming: 7 bases; J trimming: 6 bases; junction bases outside the gene matches: 11. CDR3 nucleotide sequence: TGTGCCAGCAATGGAGTAGCGGGAGGGCCGGGCAATGAGCAGTTCTTC. Its translation is CASNGVAGGPGNEQFF.

This chain links TRBV7-9 with TRBJ2-2; D might be TRBD2 (6 bases). The CDR3 sequence is 17 residues long. The germline V gene encodes CDR1 SEHNR and CDR2 FQNEAQ (reference sequence). V was shortened by 1 base and J by 6 bases, with 18 bases between the two germline ends. CDR3 sequence reads: CASSLDRIREMAGELFF. As DNA, the CDR3 is TGTGCCAGCAGCTTAGATCGGATACGGGAGATGGCCGGGGAGCTGTTTTTT.

The chain links TRBV6-5 to TRBJ2-7; the match to TRBD1 covers 7 bases. CDR3 length equals 14 residues. Germline assignment: CDR1 MNHEY and CDR2 SVGAGI. Trimming took 4 bases from V and 5 from J; bases not matched to a gene: 8. CDR3 in DNA: TGTGCCAGCAGTTTCCGGACAGGCCAACACGAGCAGTACTTC. Translated: CASSFRTGQHEQYF.

V is TRBV18 and J is TRBJ2-1; 9 bases match TRBD1. Germline assignment: CDR1 KGHSH and CDR2 LQKENI. V gave up 2 bases and J gave up 8 bases; unmatched junction bases: 4. This CDR3 is 14 amino acids long. DNA for the CDR3: TGTGCCAGCTCACCAGGGACAGGGTGGGATGAGCAGTTCTTC. Its protein is CASSPGTGWDEQFF.

The chain links TRBV14 to TRBJ2-5; TRBD1 matches at 8 bases. The germline V gene encodes CDR1 SGHDN and CDR2 FVKESK. The CDR3 length is 13 residues. J lost 5 bases, V lost 5 bases, and 4 bases had no gene match. The DNA of the CDR3 is TGTGCCAGCAGCGGACAGGGAATTGAGACCCAGTACTTC. Residues: CASSGQGIETQYF.

CDR3 in DNA: TGTGCCTGGAGCTGGGACAGCGTTTCTGAAAAACTGTTTTTT. Translation gives CAWSWDSVSEKLFF. The chain recombines TRBV30 with TRBJ1-4; 7 bases fit TRBD1. The trim removed 3 bases at V and 7 bases at J, leaving 8 bases unmatched. Germline V gene lookup returns CDR1 GTSNPN and CDR2 SVGIG (reference sequence). The CDR3 is made up of 14 amino acids. Looking up the rest from reference TRBV30 and TRBJ1-4 gives the full variable domain: SQTIHQWPATLVQPVGSPLSLECTVEGTSNPNLYWYRQAAGRGLQLLFYSVGIGQISSEVPQNLSASRPQDRQFILSSKKLLLSDSGFYLCAWSWDSVSEKLFFGSGTQLSVL.

The V call is TRBV6-5, the J call TRBJ1-5, with TRBD1 as a possible D gene (6 bases). The ends were cut back, 6 bases at V and 0 bases at J, with 12 bases in the middle. CDR3 size: 15 residues. The germline gives CDR1 MNHEY, CDR2 SVGAGI. The CDR3 loop reads CASSPSGDSNQPQHF. In DNA, the CDR3 is TGTGCCAGCAGCCCGTCAGGGGATAGCAATCAGCCCCAGCATTTT.

The CDR3 region is CASSLKGLAGIYYEQYF. The DNA for the CDR3 is TGTGCCAGCAGCTTAAAGGGACTAGCGGGCATTTACTACGAGCAGTACTTC. The J gene is TRBJ2-7, the V gene TRBV7-2, with TRBD2 matching over 12 bases. The germline V gene has CDR1 SGHTA and CDR2 FQGNSA. V lost 2 bases to trimming and J lost 3 bases; unmatched junction nucleotides: 8. This CDR3 contains 17 residues.